The rows below give T cell receptor beta chains drawn from one sample of a study of blood T cells in healthy people across ages. TCRdb processed the 5' RACE reads anew with MiXCR; each CDR3 protein has one entry. Here the sample spans under 2,000,000 distinct CDR3 sequences, roughly 52% being singletons. The material sequenced was blood. These receptors all come from a woman aged 35 to 49 in good health. Each CDR3 is given with its conserved first and last residue. Each record gives: CDR3 DNA, CDR3 protein, J gene, D gene, V gene, clone size. A D gene is named only where the DNA matches it firmly. Part of the rows lack a size; the others show once, few, many or a class for expanded clones.

CDR3nt: TGTGCCAGCAGCTTTAGGGTTCACGAGACCCAGTACTTC; CDR3aa: CASSFRVHETQYF; j_gene: TRBJ2-5; d_gene: NA; v_gene: TRBV7-6; abundance: NA
CDR3nt: TGTGCCAGCAGTTCCTATAGCGGCCACACCTACGAGCAGTACTTC; CDR3aa: CASSSYSGHTYEQYF; j_gene: TRBJ2-7; d_gene: NA; v_gene: TRBV6-6; abundance: once
CDR3nt: TGTGCCAGCAGCTTCATACAACTAGCGAATCCGAAGGATACGCAGTATTTT; CDR3aa: CASSFIQLANPKDTQYF; j_gene: TRBJ2-3; d_gene: TRBD2; v_gene: TRBV11-2; abundance: NA
CDR3nt: TGCGCCAGCAGGGGACTAGCGGCGTACCAAGAGACCCAGTACTTC; CDR3aa: CASRGLAAYQETQYF; j_gene: TRBJ2-5; d_gene: TRBD2; v_gene: TRBV5-1; abundance: few
CDR3nt: TGTGCCAGCAGCTCGAAGCACAGGGGTCTGAACATTCAGTACTTC; CDR3aa: CASSSKHRGLNIQYF; j_gene: TRBJ2-4; d_gene: TRBD1; v_gene: TRBV5-6; abundance: NA
CDR3nt: TGTGCCAGCAGTGTCCGGGACAGGGACTACAATGAGCAGTTCTTC; CDR3aa: CASSVRDRDYNEQFF; j_gene: TRBJ2-1; d_gene: TRBD1; v_gene: TRBV9; abundance: few
CDR3nt: TGTGCCAGCAGCTTTCTCCACCGGGGACTAGCGGGGGGACGACACCTTCGGGATGAGCAGTTCTTC; CDR3aa: CASSFLHRGLAGGRHLRDEQFF; j_gene: TRBJ2-1; d_gene: TRBD2; v_gene: TRBV5-6; abundance: few
CDR3nt: TGCAGTGCTAGAGACCCCTCGCGGGGGGGCATACAAGAGACCCAGTACTTC; CDR3aa: CSARDPSRGGIQETQYF; j_gene: TRBJ2-5; d_gene: TRBD2; v_gene: TRBV20-1; abundance: NA
CDR3nt: TGTGCCAGCAGCTTGCGACAGCCTTTAAGCACAGATACGCAGTATTTT; CDR3aa: CASSLRQPLSTDTQYF; j_gene: TRBJ2-3; d_gene: NA; v_gene: TRBV7-2; abundance: few
CDR3nt: TGTGCCAGCAGCTTATCGCCGGTAACCACAGATACGCAGTATTTT; CDR3aa: CASSLSPVTTDTQYF; j_gene: TRBJ2-3; d_gene: NA; v_gene: TRBV7-2; abundance: NA
CDR3nt: TGTGCCATCAGTGAGGGACTAGCGGGGGCCACAGATACGCAGTATTTT; CDR3aa: CAISEGLAGATDTQYF; j_gene: TRBJ2-3; d_gene: TRBD2; v_gene: TRBV10-3; abundance: NA
CDR3nt: TGTGCCAGCTCACCGCCAGGCGGGACGGCTCAAGAGACCCAGTACTTC; CDR3aa: CASSPPGGTAQETQYF; j_gene: TRBJ2-5; d_gene: NA; v_gene: TRBV18; abundance: NA
CDR3nt: TGCGCCAGCAGCCCCGGGACAGAAAAGTTCTATGGCTACACCTTC; CDR3aa: CASSPGTEKFYGYTF; j_gene: TRBJ1-2; d_gene: TRBD1; v_gene: TRBV5-1; abundance: NA
CDR3nt: TGTGCCACCGGCAGACTACCGGTAGCCGGTCCAGAGACCCAGTACTTC; CDR3aa: CATGRLPVAGPETQYF; j_gene: TRBJ2-5; d_gene: NA; v_gene: TRBV15; abundance: NA
CDR3nt: TGTGCCAGCAGACAAGTTGGGACTAGCGGCACAGATACGCAGTATTTT; CDR3aa: CASRQVGTSGTDTQYF; j_gene: TRBJ2-3; d_gene: TRBD2; v_gene: TRBV7-2; abundance: NA
CDR3nt: TGCAGTGTGGAGGGGACTAGCGGGGGGCTGCAAGAGACCCAGTACTTC; CDR3aa: CSVEGTSGGLQETQYF; j_gene: TRBJ2-5; d_gene: TRBD2; v_gene: TRBV20-1; abundance: NA
CDR3nt: TGCGCCAGCAGCTCGGACACCGGCTTTTCCAACTCTGGGGCCAACGTCCTGACTTTC; CDR3aa: CASSSDTGFSNSGANVLTF; j_gene: TRBJ2-6; d_gene: NA; v_gene: TRBV5-1; abundance: few
CDR3nt: TGTGCCAGCAGCCTGCCCCGCGAATCTGGGGCCAACGTCCTGACTTTC; CDR3aa: CASSLPRESGANVLTF; j_gene: TRBJ2-6; d_gene: NA; v_gene: TRBV9; abundance: NA